This record concerns one TCR beta chain sequence. Its matching antigen is unknown. The entry originates in a study of T cell repertoires in cytomegalovirus infection. TCRdb re-derived calls from the reads in MiXCR, one entry per CDR3 protein. The data hold under 200,000 distinct CDR3 sequences, with about 20% observed a single time. The sequence derives from a human donor in good health (CMV status not recorded). Some clones in this sample may be carry-over from other donors' samples. Source: CD8+ T cells from cultured PBMCs, taken from culture after CMV antigen stimulation.

CDR3: CASRSEWGGGETQYF. In nucleotides, the CDR3 is TGTGCCAGCAGGTCTGAGTGGGGAGGTGGAGAGACCCAGTACTTC. This chain joins TRBV6-5 and TRBJ2-5; D is possibly TRBD2 (6 bases). V was shortened by 6 bases and J by 4 bases, with 18 bases between the two germline ends. The CDR3 is 15 amino acids. Germline assignment: CDR1 MNHEY and CDR2 SVGAGI.